This TCR beta chain was recorded in a study of blood T cells in healthy people across ages (dated by TCRdb to the mid-2010s). With regard to the full study: Template switching captured roughly one uniquely barcoded TCR beta cDNA molecule per two T cells in model experiments. Age-related changes in TCR beta repertoire diversity were measured in the study by deep sequencing normalized with unique cDNA molecular identifiers. Four age groups were formed from the donors: young (average approximately 15 years), middle-aged (just under 40), aged (around 68) and long-lived (around 80). To avoid experimental bias, donors of different ages were randomly spread across the sequencing lanes. The study analyzed two additional independent replicas of 1 million unique cDNA reads from the same blood draw for two donors, one aged 18 to 30 and one aged 80 or older. Findings and caveats that apply to the study as a whole: Estimates of total diversity from one million sequenced T cells were regarded as lower bounds and underestimates. There was a strong correlation between observed TCR beta diversity and the percentage of naive T cells measured by flow cytometry. Compared with the aged group, the long-lived group had more naive CD4+ T cells, fewer expanded clones and increased TCR diversity, suggesting age selection. Because the CMV infection status of the donors was unknown, age-related changes in expanded clonotypes may potentially have been confounded. Since profiling was done on bulk unsorted PBMCs, naive and antigen-experienced compartments could not be conclusively compared. Observed TCR beta diversity per million T cells fell roughly linearly with age, and a significant reduction was already apparent by age roughly 40.

Libraries came from 5' RACE. Sequencing was performed on an Illumina HiSeq 2500. A second PCR of about 6 to 12 cycles was performed with a sample-barcoded 5' primer and a J-beta primer mix. A template-switch 5' adaptor carrying 12 random nucleotides introduced a unique molecular identifier onto each TCR beta cDNA molecule. At least 3 million CDR3-containing paired-end reads were obtained from each sample. The Mint cDNA synthesis kit, primed by a TRBC-specific oligonucleotide, was used to synthesize first-strand cDNA from all RNA. Following uracil-DNA glycosylase treatment, all cDNA underwent a first 18-cycle PCR with the universal primers M1SS and BC2_uni_R. The study's processing was this. Each sample was normalized by randomly selecting 1 million high-quality reads, each carrying a distinct molecular identifier. Reads with shared molecular identifiers were discarded instead of being binned into consensus sequences. MiTCR, run with a Q25 quality threshold and the strictest error-elimination algorithm, handled CDR3 identification, clonotype clustering and error correction. A nonparametric unseen species model with Euler transformation was used to estimate lower-bound total TCR beta diversity. TCRdb reworked the public reads: Q25 trimming with fastp, MiXCR clone assembly, productive beta chains retained. When rows share a CDR3 protein, they turn into one entry using the most common DNA and genes. What appears here as the V and J calls and clone size reflects TCRdb's work, not the paper's. The sample table shows 1.6 million or so distinct CDR3 sequences, and around 36% are seen once. Approximately 10% of the sample is held by the ten biggest clonotypes.

The donors were 40 or so Caucasian individuals from Russia, aged 6 to 90 years, who were systemically healthy. Each donor gave ten milliliters of peripheral blood, collected into EDTA-treated Vacutainer tubes. PBMCs were isolated by Ficoll-Paque density-gradient centrifugation, with at least 7 million obtained per sample. Trizol reagent was used to extract total RNA from the PBMCs, yielding at least 5.5 micrograms per sample. For every donor, flow cytometry on a PBMC aliquot measured the percentage of naive CD45RAhigh/CD27high T cells. Per the germline V gene (reference sequence), DFQATT is the CDR1 and SNEGSKA is the CDR2. V and J lose 0 bases and 0 bases, and a span of 21 bases separates them. Reading from cysteine to phenylalanine, the CDR3 counts 19 amino acids. Only the CDR3 region is kept as DNA, spanning 57 bases read in frame from base 1. This clonotype was recorded a few times. The clone's antigen remains unknown. No qualities accompany the bases; no much larger clone lies one base away.

Sequencing was performed on blood. Here the chain combines TRBV20-1 and TRBJ2-1, with a tentative D gene TRBD2 over 6 matching bases. The clonotype was recovered from a woman between 25 and 40 years old in good health. The CDR3 is CSARDRTAGPIPSYNEQFF. The bases are TGCAGTGCTAGAGATAGGACGGCGGGGCCAATCCCCTCCTACAATGAGCAGTTCTTC.